These 26 T cell receptor beta chains were sequenced from one sample in a study of post-analysis software for immune sequencing data. These receptors lack a known antigen. Study-wide findings and caveats: Patients carried roughly 5 TRBV segments more frequently than controls did, and TRBV5-6, TRBV5-1 and TRBV20-1 were among them.

cDNA libraries for TCR beta contained unique molecular identifiers. A single record per CDR3 protein comes from TCRdb applying MiXCR to the PCR reads. There are hundreds of thousands of distinct CDR3 sequences in the sample; 30% occur only once, and more than 0.55% lies in the top ten. The sequenced sample consisted of blood. These receptors all stem from a girl aged 5-17 years with multiple sclerosis.

The chain carries TRBV28 and TRBJ2-2, with a possible D match to TRBD2 (6 bases). The CDR3 is 18 amino acids. V was trimmed by 3 bases and J by 0 bases, leaving 17 bases between them. CDR1 is MDHEN and CDR2 is SYDVKM in the germline V gene. CDR3 protein: CASSFVTSGLPNTGELFF. The CDR3 region has the DNA TGTGCCAGCAGTTTTGTAACCTCGGGACTGCCGAACACCGGGGAGCTGTTTTTT.

This clonotype turned up a few times. The chain has TRBV5-1 and TRBJ2-1; 8 positions match TRBD2. Germline trimming cut 4 bases from V and 5 bases from J; bases unmatched to any gene: 5. Germline CDR1 is SGHRS and CDR2 is YFSETQ. CDR3 length equals 14 residues. The CDR3 sequence is CASSISGEHNEQFF. The CDR3 DNA reads TGCGCCAGCAGCATTAGCGGGGAACACAATGAGCAGTTCTTC.

The chain joins TRBV7-2 to TRBJ1-5; 8 nucleotides match TRBD1. CDR3 size: 16 residues. The germline V gene has CDR1 SGHTA and CDR2 FQGNSA. Trimming removed 5 bases from V and 1 base from J; junction bases left unmatched: 7. The CDR3 coding sequence is TGTGCCAGCAGCCTAAACCCAGGGGGCAGCAATCAGCCCCAGCATTTT. It specifies CASSLNPGGSNQPQHF. The full variable domain, completed using reference TRBV7-2 and TRBJ1-5, is GAGVSQSPSNKVTEKGKDVELRCDPISGHTALYWYRQSLGQGLEFLIYFQGNSAPDKSGLPSDRFSAERTGGSVSTLTIQRTQQEDSAVYLCASSLNPGGSNQPQHFGDGTRLSIL.

The rearrangement links TRBV27 to TRBJ2-3; the match to TRBD2 covers 8 bases. Germline lookup yields CDR1 MNHEY and CDR2 SMNVEV (reference sequence). V shed 2 bases and J 1 base; nucleotides not matched to a gene: 8. The CDR3 has 17 residues. CDR3 region: CASSLAGGRHGTDTQYF. The CDR3 region has the DNA TGTGCCAGCAGTTTAGCGGGAGGTCGCCATGGCACAGATACGCAGTATTTT.

The rearrangement joins TRBV29-1 to TRBJ1-1; D is possibly TRBD1 (6 bases). CDR1 is SQVTM, CDR2 ANQGSEA, per germline. The germline V and J ends were trimmed by 2 bases and 5 bases, with 12 bases remaining between them. CDR3 length: 13 residues. CDR3 region: CSVEMGRGTEAFF. The CDR3 DNA reads TGCAGCGTTGAAATGGGGAGGGGGACTGAAGCTTTCTTT.

This clonotype has more than one count but fewer than ten. The rearrangement joins TRBV4-3 to TRBJ2-3; D is possibly TRBD1 (5 bases). Germline V lookup: CDR1 LGHNA, CDR2 YSLEER. The CDR3 covers 15 residues. The V and J ends lost 0 bases and 2 bases respectively, with 9 bases between them. This chain's CDR3 is CASSQELRVTDTQYF. The CDR3 DNA is TGCGCCAGCAGCCAAGAGCTCAGGGTCACAGATACGCAGTATTTT.

The genes are TRBV5-6 and TRBJ1-1; D is undetermined. Trimming shortened V by 6 bases and J by 3 bases, and 15 bases separated the two germline ends. This CDR3 has 14 residues. CDR1 is SGHDT, CDR2 YYEEEE, per germline. CDR3 bases: TGTGCCAGCACAAGAGATTGGATGGACACTGAAGCTTTCTTT. Encoded protein: CASTRDWMDTEAFF.

The table lists this clonotype with a few counts. Here the CDR3 reads CASSPGTSGGTYQETQYF. In DNA, the CDR3 is TGTGCCAGCAGCCCCGGGACTAGCGGGGGGACGTACCAAGAGACCCAGTACTTC. This chain joins TRBV11-2 and TRBJ2-5; TRBD2 agrees at 15 bases. The germline V gene encodes CDR1 SGHAT and CDR2 FQNNGV. The CDR3 runs to 18 residues. The ends lost 5 bases at V and 0 bases at J; junction bases unmatched: 7. Variable domain in full (rest from reference TRBV11-2 and TRBJ2-5): EAGVAQSPRYKIIEKRQSVAFWCNPISGHATLYWYQQILGQGPKLLIQFQNNGVVDDSQLPKDRFSAERLKGVDSTLKIQPAKLEDSAVYLCASSPGTSGGTYQETQYFGPGTRLLVL.

This clonotype was detected only a few times. J is TRBJ1-2 and V is TRBV24-1; D remains ambiguous. The germline CDR1 and CDR2 sequences are KGHDR and SFDVKD. Trimming left V 0 bases short and J 11 bases short, with 9 bases between. The CDR3 is 12 residues long. The CDR3 bases are TGTGCCACCAGTGATTTGAACGTTAGATACACCTTC. This sequence encodes CATSDLNVRYTF.

This clonotype was detected only a few times. V is TRBV12-3 or TRBV12-4 and J is TRBJ2-5; TRBD1 or TRBD2 may be the D gene (5 bases each). The CDR3 is 13 amino acids. Trimming removed 8 bases at V and 5 bases at J, with 15 bases between. The chain's CDR3 is CASSPEGFETQYF. In DNA, the CDR3 is TGTGCCAGCTCACCCGAGGGGTTCGAGACCCAGTACTTC.

This sequence joins TRBV20-1 and TRBJ2-5; a possible D gene is TRBD2 (6 bases). Germline lookup yields CDR1 DFQATT and CDR2 SNEGSKA (reference sequence). The CDR3 is 14 amino acids. With 2 bases removed from V and 2 bases from J, the gap between germline ends came to 12 bases. CDR3 in amino acids: CSARFAGRQETQYF. The CDR3 DNA sequence: TGCAGTGCTAGATTTGCGGGAAGGCAAGAGACCCAGTACTTC.

This clonotype was seen at least ten times. The genes are TRBV9 and TRBJ2-7; no firm D call. Per germline, CDR1 SGDLS and CDR2 YYNGEE. The CDR3 contains 14 residues. Trimming stripped 0 bases from V and 2 bases from J, with 9 bases between. CDR3 sequence (DNA): TGTGCCAGCAGCGTAGACTTCCTGGCCTACGAGCAGTACTTC. This sequence encodes CASSVDFLAYEQYF.

This chain uses TRBV27 with TRBJ2-3; a possible D gene is TRBD2 (5 bases). The ends were cut back, 4 bases at V and 3 bases at J, with 11 bases in the middle. Germline-derived CDR1 and CDR2 are MNHEY and SMNVEV (reference sequence). This CDR3 is 14 amino acids long. In DNA, the CDR3 is TGTGCCAGCAGTTCCCCCCCGGGGACAGATACGCAGTATTTT. It translates to CASSSPPGTDTQYF.

This clonotype was picked up a small number of times. The chain has TRBV12-3 or TRBV12-4 and TRBJ1-1; 7 bases map to TRBD1. This CDR3 region has 15 residues. J was trimmed by 0 bases and V by 5 bases; bases with no gene match: 6. The DNA of the CDR3 is TGTGCCAGCAGTAGAGAGGGGGCGATGAACACTGAAGCTTTCTTT. The encoded protein is CASSREGAMNTEAFF.

This clonotype was detected many times. This chain links TRBV5-1 with TRBJ2-3, with 10 bases lining up with TRBD2. This CDR3 is 16 amino acids long. Germline assignment: CDR1 SGHRS and CDR2 YFSETQ. Germline trimming cut 3 bases from V and 2 bases from J; bases unmatched to any gene: 6. This CDR3 reads CASSSRLAGYTDTQYF. CDR3 nucleotides: TGCGCCAGCAGCTCCCGACTAGCGGGCTACACAGATACGCAGTATTTT.

The V and J genes are TRBV5-1 and TRBJ2-5; TRBD1 might be the D (5 bases). Judging by the DNA end, TRBJ2-7 fits better; the J call may be wrong. Germline-derived CDR1 and CDR2 are SGHRS and YFSETQ. The CDR3 extends over 15 amino acids. CDR3 sequence reads: CASSLVPRAVDEQYF. In DNA, the CDR3 is TGCGCCAGCAGCTTAGTACCCAGGGCGGTGGACGAGCAGTACTTC.

The rearrangement uses TRBV20-1 and TRBJ1-2; possibly TRBD1 for D (5 bases). The germline gives CDR1 DFQATT, CDR2 SNEGSKA (reference sequence). The CDR3 length is 11 residues. Trimming took 6 bases from V and 10 from J, leaving 15 bases between them. The CDR3 sequence is CSALRGPYYTF. CDR3 nucleotide sequence: TGCAGTGCCCTCCGGGGCCCCTACTACACCTTC.

V and J are TRBV27 and TRBJ1-5, with D perhaps matching TRBD1 (6 bases). Deletions cut 4 bases from V and 0 bases from J, with 10 bases between. The CDR3 covers 15 residues. Germline V CDR1 and CDR2: MNHEY, SMNVEV (reference sequence). The CDR3 here is CASSSGTHSNQPQHF. The CDR3 DNA reads TGTGCCAGCAGTTCTGGGACACATAGCAATCAGCCCCAGCATTTT.

This clonotype was recorded many times. In DNA, the CDR3 is TGCAGTGCCCACTCACTCCTCAGCTACGAGCAGTACTTC. This encodes CSAHSLLSYEQYF. The gene calls are TRBV20-1 and TRBJ2-7, with D hard to call. Germline V gene data show CDR1 as DFQATT and CDR2 as SNEGSKA (reference sequence). Between the trimmed V and J ends, which lost 6 bases and 3 bases, there was a span of 15 bases. The CDR3 consists of 13 residues.

The chain is built from TRBV20-1 and TRBJ2-1; the D is unclear. Between the trimmed V and J ends, which lost 1 base and 7 bases, there was a span of 8 bases. CDR1 is DFQATT and CDR2 is SNEGSKA in the germline V gene (reference sequence). The CDR3 has 12 residues. The CDR3 loop is CSARGSSNEQFF. CDR3 DNA: TGCAGTGCTAGAGGCAGTAGTAATGAGCAGTTCTTC.

The chain uses TRBV28 and TRBJ2-5, with 7 bases identical to TRBD2. The CDR3 loop spans 15 amino acids. V was pared by 10 bases and J by 13 bases, with 24 bases of the junction left unmatched. Germline lookup yields CDR1 MDHEN and CDR2 SYDVKM. The chain's CDR3 is CAIAPSGEGFHERYF. CDR3 sequence (DNA): TGTGCCATCGCTCCCTCCGGGGAGGGATTCCACGAGCGGTACTTC.

The chain is built from TRBV18 and TRBJ1-1, with 7 bases fitting TRBD1. The germline V gene encodes CDR1 KGHSH and CDR2 LQKENI. This CDR3 spans 15 amino acids. V was clipped by 2 bases and J by 6 bases; unmatched bases: 9. The CDR3 loop reads CASSPSGTEDAEAFF. The CDR3 bases are TGTGCCAGCTCACCATCCGGGACAGAGGACGCTGAAGCTTTCTTT.

The rearrangement links TRBV20-1 to TRBJ2-7; D gene unclear. Germline V gene sequence: CDR1 DFQATT, CDR2 SNEGSKA (reference sequence). Between the trimmed V and J ends, which lost 3 bases and 3 bases, there was a span of 12 bases. The CDR3 has 13 residues. Here the CDR3 reads CSASLGRIYEQYF. The CDR3 DNA is TGCAGTGCTAGCCTCGGTCGAATCTACGAGCAGTACTTC.

This clonotype was seen a few times. The CDR3 region is CSAANRGRETQYF. In DNA, the CDR3 is TGCAGTGCTGCCAACAGGGGGCGAGAGACCCAGTACTTC. The chain recombines TRBV20-1 with TRBJ2-5, with 9 bases identical to TRBD1. The CDR3 covers 13 residues. Unmatched junction bases numbered 5, after V lost 5 bases and J lost 4 bases. CDR1 and CDR2 (germline): DFQATT, SNEGSKA (reference sequence).

Concerning this clonotype: A clone one base away is much larger, so this may be a read error. The chain recombines TRBV6-1 with TRBJ1-5; D perhaps matches TRBD1 (5 bases). Germline assignment: CDR1 MNHNS and CDR2 SASEGT. V shed 6 bases and J shed 1 base, with 13 bases lying between them. This CDR3 is built from 15 residues. CDR3 in DNA: TGTGCCAGCAGCACATCAGGGCCCAGCAATCAGCCCCAGCATTTT. It yields the protein CASSTSGPSNQPQHF.

This clonotype was observed a single time. The genes are TRBV5-1 and TRBJ2-1, with 9 bases lining up with TRBD2. In germline, CDR1 is SGHRS, CDR2 YFSETQ. The CDR3 has 17 residues. Unmatched junction bases numbered 14, after V lost 1 base and J lost 9 bases. In DNA, the CDR3 is TGCGCCAGCAGCTTGCGACCGGGACTAGCTTATTCCAGTGAGCAGTTCTTC. This codes for CASSLRPGLAYSSEQFF.